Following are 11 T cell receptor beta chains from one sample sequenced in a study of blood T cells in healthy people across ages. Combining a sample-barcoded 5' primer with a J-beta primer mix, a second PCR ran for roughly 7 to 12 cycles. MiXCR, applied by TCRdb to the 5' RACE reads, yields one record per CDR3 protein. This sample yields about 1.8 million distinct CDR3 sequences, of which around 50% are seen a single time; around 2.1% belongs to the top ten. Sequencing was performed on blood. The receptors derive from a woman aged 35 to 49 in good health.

The CDR3 loop reads CASSLVGASSGRDTQYF. In nucleotides, the CDR3 is TGTGCCAGCAGCTTAGTGGGTGCCTCATCGGGACGGGATACGCAGTATTTT. The chain carries TRBV11-2 and TRBJ2-3; either TRBD1 or TRBD2 may supply D (5 bases each). Germline values: CDR1 SGHAT, CDR2 FQNNGV. Trimming stripped 1 base from V and 6 bases from J, with 20 bases between. The CDR3 runs 17 residues.

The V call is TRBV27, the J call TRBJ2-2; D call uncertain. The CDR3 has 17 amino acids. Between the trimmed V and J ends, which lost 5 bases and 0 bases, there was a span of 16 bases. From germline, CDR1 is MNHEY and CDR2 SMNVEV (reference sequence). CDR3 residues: CASSRLRQTANTGELFF. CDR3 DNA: TGTGCCAGCAGTCGGTTACGCCAAACCGCGAACACCGGGGAGCTGTTTTTT.

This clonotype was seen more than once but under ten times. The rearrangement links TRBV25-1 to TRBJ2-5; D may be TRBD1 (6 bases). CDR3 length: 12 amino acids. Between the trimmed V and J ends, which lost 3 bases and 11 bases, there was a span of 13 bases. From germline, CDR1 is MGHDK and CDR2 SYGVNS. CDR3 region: CASSDPGQLQYF. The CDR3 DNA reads TGTGCCAGCAGTGACCCCGGACAGCTACAGTACTTC.

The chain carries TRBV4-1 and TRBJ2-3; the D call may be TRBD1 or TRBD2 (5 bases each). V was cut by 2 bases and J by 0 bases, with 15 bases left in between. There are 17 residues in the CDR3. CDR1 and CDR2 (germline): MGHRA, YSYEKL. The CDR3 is CASSQPLLGDSTDTQYF. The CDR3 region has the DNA TGCGCCAGCAGCCAACCCCTACTGGGGGACAGCACAGATACGCAGTATTTT.

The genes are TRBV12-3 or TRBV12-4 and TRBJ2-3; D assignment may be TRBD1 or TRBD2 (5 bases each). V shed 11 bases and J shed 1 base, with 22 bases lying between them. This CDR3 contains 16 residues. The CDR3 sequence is CAQRGSQVTGTDTQYF. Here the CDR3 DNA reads TGTGCCCAGCGAGGGTCCCAAGTGACAGGCACAGATACGCAGTATTTT.

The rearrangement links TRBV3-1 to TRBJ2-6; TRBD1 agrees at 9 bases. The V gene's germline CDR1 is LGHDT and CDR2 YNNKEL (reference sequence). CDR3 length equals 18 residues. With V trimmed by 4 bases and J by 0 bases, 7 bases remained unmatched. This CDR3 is CASSPTGTGSSGANVLTF. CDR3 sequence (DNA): TGTGCCAGCAGCCCTACCGGGACAGGGAGCTCTGGGGCCAACGTCCTGACTTTC. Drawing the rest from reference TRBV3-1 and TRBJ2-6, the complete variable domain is DTAVSQTPKYLVTQMGNDKSIKCEQNLGHDTMYWYKQDSKKFLKIMFSYNNKELIINETVPNRFSPKSPDKAHLNLHINSLELGDSAVYFCASSPTGTGSSGANVLTFGAGSRLTVL.

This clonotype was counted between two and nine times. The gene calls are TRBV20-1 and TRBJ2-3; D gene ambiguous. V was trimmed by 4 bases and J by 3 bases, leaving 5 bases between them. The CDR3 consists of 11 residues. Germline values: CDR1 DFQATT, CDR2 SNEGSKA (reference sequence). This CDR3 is CSATGTDTQYF. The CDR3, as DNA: TGCAGTGCTACAGGAACAGATACGCAGTATTTT.

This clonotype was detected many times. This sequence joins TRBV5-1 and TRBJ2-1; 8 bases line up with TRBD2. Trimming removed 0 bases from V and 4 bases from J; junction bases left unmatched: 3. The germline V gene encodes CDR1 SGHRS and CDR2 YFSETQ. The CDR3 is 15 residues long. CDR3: CASSLESGGYNEQFF. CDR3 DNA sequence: TGCGCCAGCAGCTTGGAAAGCGGGGGATACAATGAGCAGTTCTTC.

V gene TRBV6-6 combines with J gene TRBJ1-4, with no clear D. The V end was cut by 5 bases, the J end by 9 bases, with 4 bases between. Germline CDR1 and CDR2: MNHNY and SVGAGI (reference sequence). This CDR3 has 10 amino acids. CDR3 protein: CASSTKKLFF. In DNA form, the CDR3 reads TGTGCCAGCAGTACTAAAAAACTGTTTTTT.

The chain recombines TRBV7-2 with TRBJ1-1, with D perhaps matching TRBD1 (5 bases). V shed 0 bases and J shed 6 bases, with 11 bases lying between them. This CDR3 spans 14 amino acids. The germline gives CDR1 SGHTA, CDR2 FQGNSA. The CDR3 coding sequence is TGTGCCAGCAGCTTAGCGGGGCCTCCGGCTGAAGCTTTCTTT. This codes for CASSLAGPPAEAFF.

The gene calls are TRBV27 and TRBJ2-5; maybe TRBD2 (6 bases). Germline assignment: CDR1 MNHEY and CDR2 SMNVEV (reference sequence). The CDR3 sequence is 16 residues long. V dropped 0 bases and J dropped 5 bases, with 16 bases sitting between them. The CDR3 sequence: CASSLSPGGRGETQYF. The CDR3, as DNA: TGTGCCAGCAGTTTATCACCAGGAGGGAGAGGGGAGACCCAGTACTTC.